One sample yielded the 31 T cell receptor beta chains listed below, sequenced in a study of breast tumors, draining lymph nodes, adjacent tissues. Samples came from axillary lymph nodes draining the breast cancer. TCRdb independently ran MiXCR on the multiplex PCR reads; one entry per CDR3 protein. The sample records approximately 250,000 distinct CDR3 sequences, around 34% being singletons. Source material: axillary lymph node tissue. The receptors derive from a female donor with breast cancer. Some clones in this sample may be carry-over from other donors' samples.

The table lists this clonotype with many counts. V gene TRBV7-2 combines with J gene TRBJ2-3; D is perhaps TRBD2 (7 bases). V shed 1 base and J shed 4 bases, with 15 bases lying between them. CDR1 is SGHTA, CDR2 FQGNSA, per germline. The CDR3 runs 16 residues. The CDR3 DNA is TGTGCCAGCAGCTTAGGTGGGGGCGGGAGTTCAGATACGCAGTATTTT. Translation: CASSLGGGGSSDTQYF.

This clonotype showed up many times. The rearrangement joins TRBV6-6 to TRBJ2-5; D remains ambiguous. The CDR3 spans 15 residues. Per the germline V gene, CDR1 is MNHNY and CDR2 is SVGAGI (reference sequence). V was trimmed by 5 bases and J by 2 bases, leaving 15 bases between them. The CDR3: CASSPSRVPQETQYF. DNA of the CDR3: TGTGCCAGCAGTCCGTCAAGGGTGCCACAAGAGACCCAGTACTTC.

Written as DNA, the CDR3 is TGTGCCAGCAGCCCGGGACTAGCGGGAGTGTCCCACGAGCAGTACTTC. This codes for CASSPGLAGVSHEQYF. The chain carries TRBV9 and TRBJ2-7; TRBD2 matches at 14 bases. The junction had 8 bases not matched to a gene; V was cut back by 4 bases and J by 5 bases. The length of the CDR3 is 16 residues. The V gene's germline CDR1 is SGDLS and CDR2 YYNGEE.

This clonotype turned up a few times. A read error may explain this, as a much larger clone is one base away. The chain links TRBV20-1 to TRBJ2-5; 9 bases align to TRBD2. This CDR3 comprises 14 residues. CDR1 DFQATT and CDR2 SNEGSKA come from the germline V gene (reference sequence). The junction had 12 bases not matched to a gene; V was cut back by 6 bases and J by 7 bases. CDR3 amino acids: CSAPPSGKRATQYF. DNA of the CDR3: TGCAGTGCCCCGCCTAGCGGGAAACGGGCGACCCAGTACTTC.

Ten or more counts support this clonotype. The chain recombines TRBV29-1 with TRBJ1-5; D call uncertain. The CDR3 covers 13 residues. Trimming pared 4 bases from V and 0 bases from J, leaving 7 bases between. Germline V gives CDR1 SQVTM, CDR2 ANQGSEA. CDR3 coding DNA: TGCAGCGTTGCCATTGGTAGCAATCAGCCCCAGCATTTT. It specifies CSVAIGSNQPQHF.

Notes on this clonotype: One end of the junction varies from germline; a read error may be responsible. This chain connects TRBV6-5 to TRBJ1-5; no clear D gene. This CDR3 has 14 residues. Germline V CDR1 and CDR2: MNHEY, SVGAGI. The CDR3 reads CASSHSTGNQPQHF. In DNA, the CDR3 is TGTGCCAGCAGTCACTCGACGGGAAATCAGCCCCAGCATTTT.

On this clonotype itself: This likely comes from a read error, as the CDR3 has no conserved phenylalanine or tryptophan at its end. The DNA is omitted, as the CDR3 cannot be located on it reliably, and the CDR3 follows TCRdb's listing. The V gene is TRBV5-1, the J gene TRBJ1-3. Germline CDR1 and CDR2: SGHRS and YFSETQ. Both ends counted, the CDR3 spans 8 residues. The CDR3 loop reads CASSSDGA.

This clonotype was seen ten or more times. The V and J genes are TRBV24-1 and TRBJ2-2; a weak D match, TRBD2 (7 bases). There are 15 residues in the CDR3. V dropped 7 bases and J dropped 4 bases, with 15 bases sitting between them. Germline-derived CDR1 and CDR2 are KGHDR and SFDVKD. CDR3 bases: TGTGCCACCAGCCCAGGCGGGGGCTTCACCGGGGAGCTGTTTTTT. Encoded protein: CATSPGGGFTGELFF.

This clonotype has at least ten counts. The chain employs TRBV7-9 and TRBJ2-5; TRBD2 aligns across 9 bases. Germline-derived CDR1 and CDR2 are SEHNR and FQNEAQ (reference sequence). The CDR3 runs to 14 residues. V was clipped by 5 bases and J by 4 bases; unmatched bases: 5. CDR3 in amino acids: CASSRGGDSETQYF. CDR3 bases: TGTGCCAGCAGCCGCGGGGGGGACTCAGAGACCCAGTACTTC.

The chain links TRBV5-4 to TRBJ1-4; D is ambiguous. This CDR3 is built from 14 residues. Germline V gene data show CDR1 as SGHNT and CDR2 as YYREEE (reference sequence). Trimming took off 0 bases at V and 8 bases at J, with 11 bases between the two ends. The CDR3 loop reads CASSLAVEGEKLFF. CDR3 DNA: TGTGCCAGCAGCTTGGCCGTCGAGGGCGAAAAACTGTTTTTT.

The CDR3 coding sequence is TGTGCCAGCAGACTCCCGGGACAGTATTACAATGAGCAGTATTTT. Amino acid sequence: CASRLPGQYYNEQYF. The genes are TRBV2 and TRBJ2-3, with 7 bases aligning to TRBD1. The CDR3 length is 15 residues. Germline CDR1 is SNHLY and CDR2 is FYNNEI. The trim removed 6 bases at V and 11 bases at J, leaving 17 bases unmatched.

This sequence joins TRBV11-2 and TRBJ2-1; 8 positions match TRBD1. Per the germline V gene, CDR1 is SGHAT and CDR2 is FQNNGV. The CDR3 has 14 residues. V was clipped by 6 bases and J by 8 bases; unmatched bases: 9. The CDR3 loop is CASRPDRVRDEQFF. CDR3 coding DNA: TGTGCCAGCAGACCGGACAGGGTCCGAGATGAGCAGTTCTTC.

This clonotype appeared a single time. It may be a read error: a sequence one base away is much more abundant. Given the absence of the conserved phenylalanine or tryptophan at the CDR3 end, a read error is likely. This rearrangement joins TRBV7-2 to TRBJ2-5; maybe TRBD1 (8 bases). Trimming cost V 2 bases and J 5 bases, with 12 bases left between them. Germline-derived CDR1 and CDR2 are SGHTA and FQGNSA. The CDR3 totals 14 residues. CDR3 sequence: CASSLYRGGETQYL. In nucleotides, the CDR3 is TGTGCCAGCAGCTTATACAGGGGGGGGGAGACCCAGTACCTC.

This chain's CDR3 is CASSQEGRGNNQPQHF. CDR3 sequence (DNA): TGTGCCAGCAGCCAAGAAGGCAGGGGAAACAATCAGCCCCAGCATTTT. This chain uses TRBV16 with TRBJ1-5, with D possibly TRBD1 on 6 matching bases. The CDR3 is 16 residues long. Germline V gene lookup returns CDR1 KGHSY and CDR2 FQNENV. Trimming shortened V by 2 bases and J by 3 bases, and 14 bases separated the two germline ends.

This clonotype was recorded at least ten times. The chain carries TRBV30 and TRBJ2-7, with a weak D call TRBD1 (5 bases). The CDR3 has 15 amino acids. Trimming removed 0 bases from V and 3 bases from J, with 15 bases in between. Germline-derived CDR1 and CDR2 are GTSNPN and SVGIG (reference sequence). Here the CDR3 DNA reads TGTGCCTGGAGTGTAGGGGCGAGTCGAATCTACGAGCAGTACTTC. This translates into CAWSVGASRIYEQYF. The variable domain in full, completed from reference TRBV30 and TRBJ2-7, reads SQTIHQWPATLVQPVGSPLSLECTVEGTSNPNLYWYRQAAGRGLQLLFYSVGIGQISSEVPQNLSASRPQDRQFILSSKKLLLSDSGFYLCAWSVGASRIYEQYFGPGTRLTVT.

This clonotype was counted many times. The CDR3 sequence is CAISEWNRVSENIQYF. DNA for the CDR3: TGTGCCATCAGTGAGTGGAACAGGGTAAGTGAAAACATTCAGTACTTC. The V and J genes are TRBV10-3 and TRBJ2-4, with TRBD1 as a possible D gene (6 bases). Trimming stripped 1 base from V and 5 bases from J, with 15 bases between. CDR3 length: 16 amino acids. Germline CDR1 ENHRY, CDR2 SYGVKD.

This chain connects TRBV19 to TRBJ1-6; 9 bases match TRBD1. This CDR3 has 14 residues. Germline CDR1 is LNHDA and CDR2 is SQIVND (reference sequence). V lost 6 bases, J lost 7 bases, and 4 bases stayed unmatched. The CDR3 DNA reads as TGTGCCAGTAGAGGGGACAGGGCCAATTCACCCCTCCACTTT. Its translation: CASRGDRANSPLHF.

As for this clonotype: With a much larger clone just one base away, this may be a read error. J is TRBJ1-5 and V is TRBV20-1, with a possible D match to TRBD1 (6 bases). From germline, CDR1 is DFQATT and CDR2 SNEGSKA (reference sequence). The CDR3 is 15 residues long. The CDR3 loop reads CSARLRGNSTQPQHF. For the CDR3, the DNA is TGCAGTGCTAGGTTAAGGGGGAATAGCACTCAGCCCCAGCATTTT.

The V call is TRBV3-1, the J call TRBJ2-2; D is unresolved. Trimming stripped 3 bases from V and 2 bases from J, with 4 bases between. Germline loops: CDR1 LGHDT, CDR2 YNNKEL (reference sequence). CDR3 size: 13 residues. CDR3 sequence: CASSHLNTGELFF. CDR3 bases: TGTGCCAGCAGCCACCTAAACACCGGGGAGCTGTTTTTT. Drawing the rest from reference TRBV3-1 and TRBJ2-2, the complete variable domain is DTAVSQTPKYLVTQMGNDKSIKCEQNLGHDTMYWYKQDSKKFLKIMFSYNNKELIINETVPNRFSPKSPDKAHLNLHINSLELGDSAVYFCASSHLNTGELFFGEGSRLTVL.

To note about this clonotype: A read error may account for a junction end that differs from germline. The chain uses TRBV5-5 and TRBJ1-3, with TRBD1 matching over 7 bases. CDR1 SGHKS and CDR2 YYEKEE come from the germline V gene (reference sequence). There are 17 residues in the CDR3. This CDR3 is CASSLALDRSSGNTIYF. CDR3 DNA sequence: TGCGCCAGCAGCTTGGCCTTGGACAGGAGCTCTGGAAACACCATATATTTT.

This clonotype was observed at least ten times. The rearrangement links TRBV30 to TRBJ2-5; a weak D match, TRBD2 (5 bases). CDR1 is GTSNPN, CDR2 SVGIG, per germline (reference sequence). The CDR3 covers 13 residues. The V and J ends lost 1 base and 1 base respectively, with 7 bases between them. The CDR3 spells CAWSARGQETQYF. The DNA of the CDR3 is TGTGCCTGGAGTGCCCGGGGCCAAGAGACCCAGTACTTC.

The chain recombines TRBV12-3 or TRBV12-4 with TRBJ2-2, with TRBD2 as a possible D gene (6 bases). CDR3 length equals 14 residues. The CDR3 DNA is TGTGCTAGTGCCCAGGGAGGGAACACCGGGGAGCTGTTTTTT. This translates into CASAQGGNTGELFF.

This clonotype was observed at least ten times. This chain uses TRBV15 with TRBJ1-3, with a weak D call TRBD1 (5 bases). The CDR3 consists of 18 residues. V lost 11 bases to trimming and J lost 0 bases, with 26 bases between them. Germline CDR1 is LNHNV and CDR2 is YYDKDF (reference sequence). Written as DNA, the CDR3 is TGTGCCGTCAGAGGCCGGGCCGGGGGACCTATCTCTGGAAACACCATATATTTT. Its protein product is CAVRGRAGGPISGNTIYF.

The V gene is TRBV27, the J gene TRBJ1-2; 12 nucleotides line up with TRBD1. CDR1 MNHEY and CDR2 SMNVEV come from the germline V gene (reference sequence). The trim removed 3 bases at V and 8 bases at J, leaving 10 bases unmatched. The CDR3 is 16 amino acids. The CDR3: CASSFSGTGGARGYTF. CDR3 in DNA: TGTGCCAGCAGTTTTTCCGGGACAGGGGGCGCGAGGGGCTACACCTTC.

This clonotype appeared many times. The chain joins TRBV7-2 to TRBJ2-2; D tentatively reads TRBD1 or TRBD2 (5 bases each). Germline lookup yields CDR1 SGHTA and CDR2 FQGNSA. Trimming removed 5 bases from V and 7 bases from J, with 17 bases in between. The CDR3 sequence is 15 residues long. The CDR3 reads CASSRMVGEGGELFF. The CDR3 coding sequence is TGTGCCAGCAGCCGCATGGTGGGGGAAGGCGGGGAGCTGTTTTTT.

A few counts support this clonotype. One base away lies a much larger clone, so this may be a sequencing read error. The genes are TRBV5-1 and TRBJ2-5; D tentatively reads TRBD1 or TRBD2 (5 bases each). CDR1 is SGHRS and CDR2 is YFSETQ in the germline V gene. CDR3 length equals 12 residues. DNA for the CDR3: TGTGCCAGCAGCTCCCAGCTAGGGACCCACTACTTC. Translation: CASSSQLGTHYF.

Details on this clonotype: Compared with germline, one end of the junction differs, possibly owing to a read error. The chain carries TRBV2 and TRBJ2-3, with 9 bases matching TRBD1. The length of the CDR3 is 15 residues. The germline gives CDR1 SNHLY, CDR2 FYNNEI. CDR3 sequence: CASSLTGQGTGTQYF. The CDR3 DNA follows: TGTGCCAGCAGCTTGACGGGACAGGGTACAGGTACGCAGTATTTT.

This clonotype was observed a single time. V is TRBV2 and J is TRBJ2-7; 11 bases agree with TRBD2. The V gene's germline CDR1 is SNHLY and CDR2 FYNNEI. This CDR3 contains 17 residues. The V gene end was trimmed by 7 bases and the J gene end by 0 bases; junction bases not matched to a gene: 11. This CDR3 is CASKPTSGTDSSYEQYF. In nucleotides, the CDR3 is TGTGCCAGCAAGCCGACTAGCGGGACCGACTCCTCCTACGAGCAGTACTTC.

This clonotype was picked up many times. This rearrangement joins TRBV20-1 to TRBJ1-4, with 11 bases identical to TRBD1. The ends lost 1 base at V and 7 bases at J; junction bases unmatched: 14. The germline V gene encodes CDR1 DFQATT and CDR2 SNEGSKA (reference sequence). The CDR3 extends over 18 amino acids. CDR3 loop: CSARGPLGQGAPGEKLFF. The CDR3 region has the DNA TGCAGTGCTAGAGGCCCCCTAGGACAGGGGGCGCCGGGTGAAAAACTGTTTTTT.

With regard to this clonotype: The conserved closing phenylalanine or tryptophan is absent in this CDR3, likely reflecting a read error. The V call is TRBV5-6, the J call TRBJ2-3, with D possibly being TRBD1 or TRBD2 (5 bases each). Per the germline V gene, CDR1 is SGHDT and CDR2 is YYEEEE. The CDR3 runs 13 residues. V lost 0 bases, J lost 4 bases, and 6 bases lay in between. In nucleotides, the CDR3 is TGTGCCAGCAGCTTGGTGGGGGCAGATACGCAGTATCTT. Protein product: CASSLVGADTQYL.

This sequence joins TRBV3-1 and TRBJ1-2, with D unresolved. Germline assignment: CDR1 LGHDT and CDR2 YNNKEL (reference sequence). V was cut by 0 bases and J by 5 bases, with 10 bases left in between. The CDR3 runs to 14 residues. CDR3 sequence: CASSQDLGQYGYTF. The CDR3 DNA sequence: TGTGCCAGCAGCCAAGATCTTGGGCAATATGGCTACACCTTC.